The clone carrying this T cell receptor (beta chain) was observed a few times. The target antigen is unknown. The sample comes from a study of metastatic and nonmetastatic thyroid tumors. Findings and limits, study-wide: Malignant tumors reportedly showed significantly higher TCR beta diversity than benign nodules in both blood and tumor.

TCRdb re-called the PCR reads via MiXCR. The sample holds about 15,000 clones, 3% to 4% seen once. Not a single patient had been given any form of treatment at any point before undergoing thyroid surgery. With 6 bases removed from V and 7 bases from J, the gap between germline ends came to 19 bases. This CDR3 has 15 amino acids. CDR1 and CDR2 (germline): MNHNS, SASEGT. The chain carries TRBV6-1 and TRBJ1-5; no clear D. The source material was tumor tissue. The clonotype originates from a female donor with papillary thyroid cancer or a benign thyroid nodule (not recorded which). Some clones in this sample may be carry-over from other donors' samples. The CDR3 DNA is TGTGCCAGCAGCCAAAGGTACGGTTCAGAGCAGCCCCAGCATTTT. Amino acids: CASSQRYGSEQPQHF.